This T cell receptor beta chain derives from a study of T cells after posttransplantation cyclophosphamide (TCRdb year 2016). The study in broad terms: T cell repertoire reconstitution was tracked by TRB sequencing after myeloablative bone marrow transplantation in which posttransplantation cyclophosphamide was used as GVHD prophylaxis. Antigen receptor sequencing covered samples from 35 PTCy-treated patients and about 17 of their related bone marrow donors. Blood from all 35 or so PTCy patients with 1-year posttransplant specimens was subjected to TRB sequencing. In 3 patients, TRB sequencing was also performed on up to 3 more blood samples taken 2 to 5.2 years after transplant, and in several patients, pretransplant blood was also TRB-sequenced. Because TRA and TRB clonality correlated tightly in about ten samples, the subsequent TCR analyses were limited to TRB only. Public TRB sequences were queried against a database of over 3,600 sequences associated with responses to pathogens, tumor antigens, self-antigens and alloantigens. On the study overall, not on this receptor specifically: The TRB repertoires of T cells infiltrating skin or the GI tract showed only limited overlap with the TRB repertoires found in blood. Donor-recipient similarity was low at 1-2 months but rose over the first year, and later blood repertoires were often dominated by donor CD8+ memory clones. Across the approximately 42 patients, TRB clonality was highly associated with recipient CMV seropositivity and CMV reactivation, and diversity with PTCy was similar to that in the CNI/methotrexate controls.

Peripheral blood samples were provided by related bone marrow donors on the day of marrow donation. Peripheral blood and bone marrow mononuclear cells were isolated by Ficoll-Hypaque density centrifugation and were cryopreserved. A remark on this clone: Which antigen it targets is not known. Per-base qualities were not stored, and no clone one base away is much larger.

TRB sequencing used genomic DNA with the immunoSEQ assay at survey resolution or the hsTCRB kit. The published analysis was carried out like this. The immunoSEQ software handled initial read processing, and the LymphoSeq R package was used for repertoire analyses. Clonality was computed as 1 minus normalized Shannon entropy, and a Gini coefficient was also calculated for each TRB dataset. To infer phenotypes in unsorted samples, TRB sequences from sorted subsets of the recipient or donor were mapped onto unsorted samples from the same recipient. In TCRdb, the immuneACCESS table is reduced to in-frame sequences with V and J assigned. These tables do not hold every clone; where another copy was compared, an unresolved V gene accounts for under half, and the others remain unexplained. Clone size and the V and J calls come from that table; the DNA yielded D and trimming. The sample table holds 51,000 or so clones, of which approximately 94% were seen once. The top ten clones comprise 2.5% to 3% of the sample.

The trim is 2 bases for V and 7 bases for J, with a gap of 10 bases between the germline ends. The CDR3 numbers 14 residues from cysteine through phenylalanine. The CDR3 DNA has 42 bases and is translated from base 1. Looking up the germline V gene (reference sequence) yields CDR1 SGHNT and CDR2 YYREEE. The specimen was PBMCs. This receptor was obtained from a woman aged 25 to 45 in good health and a related stem cell transplant donor. The sequence joins TRBV5-4 to TRBJ1-6, with TRBD1 perhaps the D gene, on 5 matching bases. The CDR3 amino acid sequence is: CASSFGAGNSPLHF. The bases read TGTGCCAGCAGCTTTGGGGCAGGGAATTCACCCCTCCACTTT.